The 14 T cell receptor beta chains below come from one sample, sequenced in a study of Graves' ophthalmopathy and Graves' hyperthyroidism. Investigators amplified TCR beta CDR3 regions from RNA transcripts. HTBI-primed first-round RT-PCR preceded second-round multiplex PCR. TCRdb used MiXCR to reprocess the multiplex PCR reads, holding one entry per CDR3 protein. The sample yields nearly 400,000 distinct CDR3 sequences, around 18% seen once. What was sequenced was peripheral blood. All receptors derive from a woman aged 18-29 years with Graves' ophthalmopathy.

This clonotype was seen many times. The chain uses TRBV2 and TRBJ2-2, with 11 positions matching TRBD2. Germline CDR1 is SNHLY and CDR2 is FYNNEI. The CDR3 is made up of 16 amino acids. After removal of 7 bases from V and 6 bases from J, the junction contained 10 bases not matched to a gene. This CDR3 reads CASTRVSGRAAGELFF. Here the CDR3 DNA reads TGTGCCAGCACCCGGGTTAGCGGGAGGGCCGCCGGGGAGCTGTTTTTT.

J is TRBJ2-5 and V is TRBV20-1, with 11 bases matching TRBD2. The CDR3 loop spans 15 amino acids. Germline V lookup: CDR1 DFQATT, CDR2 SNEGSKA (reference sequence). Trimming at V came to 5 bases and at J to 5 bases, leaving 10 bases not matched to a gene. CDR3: CSAGPLAGGRETQYF. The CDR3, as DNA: TGCAGTGCTGGACCCTTAGCGGGAGGGCGGGAGACCCAGTACTTC.

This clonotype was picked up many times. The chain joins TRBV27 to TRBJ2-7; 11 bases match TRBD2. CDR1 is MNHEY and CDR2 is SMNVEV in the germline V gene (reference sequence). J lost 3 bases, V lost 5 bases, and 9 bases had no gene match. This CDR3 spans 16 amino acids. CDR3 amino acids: CASSQPLAGGFYEQYF. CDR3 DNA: TGTGCCAGCAGTCAACCCCTAGCGGGGGGCTTCTACGAGCAGTACTTC.

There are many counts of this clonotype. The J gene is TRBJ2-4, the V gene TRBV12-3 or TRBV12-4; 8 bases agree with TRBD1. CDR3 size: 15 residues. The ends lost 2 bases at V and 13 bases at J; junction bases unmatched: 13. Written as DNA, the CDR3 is TGTGCCAGCAGTTTACGGTGGGACGGGGGACAGGCGCAGTACTTC. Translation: CASSLRWDGGQAQYF.

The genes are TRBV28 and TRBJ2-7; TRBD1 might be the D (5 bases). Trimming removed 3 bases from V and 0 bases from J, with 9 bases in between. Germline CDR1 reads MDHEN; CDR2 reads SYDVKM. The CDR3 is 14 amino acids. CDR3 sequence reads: CASSFLQVSYEQYF. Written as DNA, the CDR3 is TGTGCCAGCAGTTTTCTACAGGTCTCCTACGAGCAGTACTTC.

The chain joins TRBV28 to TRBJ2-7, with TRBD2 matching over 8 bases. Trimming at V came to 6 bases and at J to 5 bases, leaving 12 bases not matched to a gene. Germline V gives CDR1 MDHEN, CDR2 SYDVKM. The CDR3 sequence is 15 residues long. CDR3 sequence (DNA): TGTGCCAGCAGACCACGAAGCGGGAGTCGGGACGAGCAGTACTTC. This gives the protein CASRPRSGSRDEQYF.

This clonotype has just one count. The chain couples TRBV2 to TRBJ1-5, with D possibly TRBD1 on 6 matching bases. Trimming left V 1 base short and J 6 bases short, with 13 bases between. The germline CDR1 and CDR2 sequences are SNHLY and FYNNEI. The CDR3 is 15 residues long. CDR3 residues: CASSEGRGAGQPQHF. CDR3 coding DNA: TGTGCCAGCAGTGAAGGCAGGGGTGCGGGTCAGCCCCAGCATTTT.

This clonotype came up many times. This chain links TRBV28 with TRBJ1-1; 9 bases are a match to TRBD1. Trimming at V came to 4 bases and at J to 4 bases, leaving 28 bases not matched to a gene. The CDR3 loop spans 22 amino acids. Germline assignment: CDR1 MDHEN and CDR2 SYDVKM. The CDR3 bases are TGTGCCAGCAGTTCATACTTCGCCGGGACAGGGTTGGCGGAAGGGACTGGCACTGAAGCTTTCTTT. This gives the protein CASSSYFAGTGLAEGTGTEAFF.

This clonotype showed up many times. The CDR3 region has the DNA TGTGCCAGCAGCTTTACCGCAGGGGGGATGACTGGAAACACCATATATTTT. Translated, it gives CASSFTAGGMTGNTIYF. This chain uses TRBV7-8 with TRBJ1-3; 7 positions agree with TRBD1. V shed 3 bases, J shed 2 bases, and the junction held 10 bases outside the gene matches. CDR3 length: 17 amino acids. Germline V gene lookup returns CDR1 SGHVS and CDR2 FQNEAQ.

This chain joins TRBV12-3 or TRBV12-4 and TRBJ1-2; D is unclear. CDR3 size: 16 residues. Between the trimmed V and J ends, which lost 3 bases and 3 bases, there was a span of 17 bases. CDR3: CASSLQGPPIYYGYTF. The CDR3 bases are TGTGCCAGCAGTTTGCAAGGGCCACCCATCTACTATGGCTACACCTTC.

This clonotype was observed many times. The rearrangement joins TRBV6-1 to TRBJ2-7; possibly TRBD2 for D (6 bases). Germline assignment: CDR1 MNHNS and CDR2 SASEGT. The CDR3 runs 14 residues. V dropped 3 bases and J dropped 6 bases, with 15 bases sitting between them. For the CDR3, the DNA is TGTGCCAGCAGTGAGAAGGGAGGTCAAAGCGAGCAGTACTTC. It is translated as CASSEKGGQSEQYF.

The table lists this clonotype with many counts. CDR3 coding DNA: TGTGCCACCAGCAGTGGGTGGGAGGGACAAGCTTTCTTT. Protein: CATSSGWEGQAFF. The gene calls are TRBV15 and TRBJ1-1; possible D gene TRBD1, 5 bases. Per the germline V gene, CDR1 is LNHNV and CDR2 is YYDKDF (reference sequence). Trimming took 3 bases from V and 9 from J, leaving 14 bases between them. CDR3 length: 13 residues.

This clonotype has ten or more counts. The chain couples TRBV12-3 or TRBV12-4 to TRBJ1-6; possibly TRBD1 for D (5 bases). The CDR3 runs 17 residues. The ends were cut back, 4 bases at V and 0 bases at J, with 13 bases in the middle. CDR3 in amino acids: CASSSRQLSSYNSPLHF. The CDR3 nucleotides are TGTGCCAGCAGTTCCCGACAGTTGAGCTCCTATAATTCACCCCTCCACTTT.

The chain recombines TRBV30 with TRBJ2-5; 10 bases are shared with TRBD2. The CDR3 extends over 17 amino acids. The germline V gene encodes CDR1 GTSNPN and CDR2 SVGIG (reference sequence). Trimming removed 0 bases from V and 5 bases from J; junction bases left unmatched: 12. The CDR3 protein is CAWSVSPAGGSSETQYF. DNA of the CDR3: TGTGCCTGGAGTGTCTCGCCAGCGGGGGGGAGTTCGGAGACCCAGTACTTC.